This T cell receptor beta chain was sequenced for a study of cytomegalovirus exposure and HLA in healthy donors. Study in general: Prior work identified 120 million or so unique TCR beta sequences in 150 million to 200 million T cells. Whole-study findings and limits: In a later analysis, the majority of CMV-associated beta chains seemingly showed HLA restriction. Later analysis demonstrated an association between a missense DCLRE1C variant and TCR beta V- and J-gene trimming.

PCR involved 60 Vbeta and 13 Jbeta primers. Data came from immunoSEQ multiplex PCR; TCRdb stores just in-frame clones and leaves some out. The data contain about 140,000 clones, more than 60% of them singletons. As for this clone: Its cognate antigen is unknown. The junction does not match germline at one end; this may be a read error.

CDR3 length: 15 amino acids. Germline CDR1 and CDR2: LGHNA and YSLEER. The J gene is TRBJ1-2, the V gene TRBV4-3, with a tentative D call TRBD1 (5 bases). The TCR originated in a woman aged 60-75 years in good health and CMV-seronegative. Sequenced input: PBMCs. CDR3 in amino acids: CASSQERDSFYGCTF. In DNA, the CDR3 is TGCGCCAGCAGCCAAGAGAGAGACAGCTTCTATGGCTGCACCTTC.